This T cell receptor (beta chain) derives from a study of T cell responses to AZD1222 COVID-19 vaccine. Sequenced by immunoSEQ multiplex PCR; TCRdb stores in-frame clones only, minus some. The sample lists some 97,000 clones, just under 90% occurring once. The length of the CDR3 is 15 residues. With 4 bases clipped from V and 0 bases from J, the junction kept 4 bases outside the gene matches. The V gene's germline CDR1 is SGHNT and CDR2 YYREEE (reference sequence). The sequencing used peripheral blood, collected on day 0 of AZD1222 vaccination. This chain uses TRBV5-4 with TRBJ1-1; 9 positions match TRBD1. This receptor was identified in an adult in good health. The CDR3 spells CASSTRQGVNTEAFF. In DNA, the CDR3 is TGTGCCAGCAGCACCCGACAGGGGGTGAACACTGAAGCTTTCTTT.